This T cell receptor (beta chain) was captured in a study of cytotoxic CD8 clonotypes in ibrutinib-treated CLL. Method: immunoSEQ multiplex PCR; TCRdb's copy keeps in-frame clones and lacks some. The sample records 25,000 to 30,000 clones, almost 70% being singletons. The CDR3 contains 15 residues. Unmatched junction bases numbered 7, after V lost 7 bases and J lost 8 bases. Germline V CDR1 and CDR2: LNHDA, SQIVND (reference sequence). The rearrangement links TRBV19 to TRBJ2-3; 15 bases agree with TRBD2. The origin of this receptor is a human donor with chronic lymphocytic leukemia. Sequencing used PBMCs, obtained after 24 months of ibrutinib treatment. The CDR3 DNA reads TGTGCCAGTACGGGGACTAGCGGGGGGACCGGTACGCAGTATTTT. Its protein product is CASTGTSGGTGTQYF.